The T cell receptor beta chain described here comes from a study of cytomegalovirus exposure and HLA in healthy donors. General study findings and limits: In a later analysis, DRB1 alleles had the most associated TCRs; HLA-C alleles the fewest. Compared with the approximately 670-donor mean, an Asian-associated ancestry cluster reportedly had fewer N-insertions, according to a later analysis. Apart from CMV serostatus, no immune exposure information was available. For most TCR beta V segments, an earlier analysis put the productive rate at about 87% or about 30% of the time.

This CDR3 spans 14 amino acids. Germline CDR1 is GTSNPN and CDR2 is SVGIG (reference sequence). V lost 0 bases and J lost 8, with 13 bases in between. PCR amplification relied on 60 Vbeta primers (plus 13 Jbeta primers). TCRdb's table, derived via immunoSEQ multiplex PCR, lists solely in-frame clones and lacks some. The data show about 130,000 clones, about four fifths seen once. To note about this clone: Its antigen remains unidentified.

Material for sequencing was PBMCs. This clonotype originated in a man in his thirties or forties in good health and CMV-seronegative. This chain joins TRBV30 and TRBJ1-4; D is possibly TRBD1 (6 bases). The CDR3 is CAWSVGGGREKLFF. The DNA of the CDR3 is TGTGCCTGGAGTGTTGGGGGCGGGCGGGAAAAACTGTTTTTT.